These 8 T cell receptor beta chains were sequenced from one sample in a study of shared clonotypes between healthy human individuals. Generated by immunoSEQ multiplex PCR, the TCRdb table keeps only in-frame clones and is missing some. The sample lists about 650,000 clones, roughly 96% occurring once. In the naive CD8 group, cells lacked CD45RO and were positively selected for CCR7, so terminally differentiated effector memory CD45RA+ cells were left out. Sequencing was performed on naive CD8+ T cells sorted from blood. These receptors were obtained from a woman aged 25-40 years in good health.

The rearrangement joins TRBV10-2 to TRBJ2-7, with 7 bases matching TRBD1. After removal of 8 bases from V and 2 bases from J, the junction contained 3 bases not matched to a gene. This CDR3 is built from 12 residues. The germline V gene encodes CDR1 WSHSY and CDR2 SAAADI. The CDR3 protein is CASGDSTYEQYF. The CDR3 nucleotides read TGCGCCAGCGGGGACAGCACCTACGAGCAGTACTTC.

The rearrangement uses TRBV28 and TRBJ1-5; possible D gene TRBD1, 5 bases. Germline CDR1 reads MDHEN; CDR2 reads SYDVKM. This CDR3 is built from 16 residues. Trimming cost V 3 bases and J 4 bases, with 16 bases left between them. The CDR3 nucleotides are TGTGCCAGCAGTTTCGACCTGGGGGGAAGAAATCAGCCCCAGCATTTT. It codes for CASSFDLGGRNQPQHF.

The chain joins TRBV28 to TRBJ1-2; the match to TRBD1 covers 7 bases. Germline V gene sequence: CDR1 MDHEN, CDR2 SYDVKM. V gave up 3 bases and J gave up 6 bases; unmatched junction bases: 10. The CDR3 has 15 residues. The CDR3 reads CASSFFLGGGNGYTF. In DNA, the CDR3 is TGTGCCAGCAGTTTCTTTTTAGGGGGCGGGAATGGCTACACCTTC.

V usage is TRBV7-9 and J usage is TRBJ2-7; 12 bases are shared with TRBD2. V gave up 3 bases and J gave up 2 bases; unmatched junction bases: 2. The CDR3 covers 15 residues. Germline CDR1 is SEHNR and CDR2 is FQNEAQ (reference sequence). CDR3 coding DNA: TGTGCCAGCAGCTTGCGACTAGCGGGGGCCTACGAGCAGTACTTC. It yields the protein CASSLRLAGAYEQYF. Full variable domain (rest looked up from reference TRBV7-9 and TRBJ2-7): DTGVSQNPRHKITKRGQNVTFRCDPISEHNRLYWYRQTLGQGPEFLTYFQNEAQLEKSRLLSDRFSAERPKGSFSTLEIQRTEQGDSAMYLCASSLRLAGAYEQYFGPGTRLTVT.

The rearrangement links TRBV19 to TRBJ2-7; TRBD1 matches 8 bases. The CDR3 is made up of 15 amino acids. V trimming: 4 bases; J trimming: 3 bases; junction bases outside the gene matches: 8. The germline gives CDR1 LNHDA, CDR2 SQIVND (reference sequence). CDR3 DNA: TGTGCCAGTAGTACCGGACAGGGTTTCTTCTACGAGCAGTACTTC. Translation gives CASSTGQGFFYEQYF. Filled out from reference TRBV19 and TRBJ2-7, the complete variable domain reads DGGITQSPKYLFRKEGQNVTLSCEQNLNHDAMYWYRQDPGQGLRLIYYSQIVNDFQKGDIAEGYSVSREKKESFPLTVTSAQKNPTAFYLCASSTGQGFFYEQYFGPGTRLTVT.

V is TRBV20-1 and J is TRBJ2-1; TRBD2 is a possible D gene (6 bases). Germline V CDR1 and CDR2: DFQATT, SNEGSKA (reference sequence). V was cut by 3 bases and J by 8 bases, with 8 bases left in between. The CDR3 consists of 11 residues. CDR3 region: CSASGSHEQFF. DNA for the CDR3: TGCAGTGCTAGCGGGAGCCATGAGCAGTTCTTC.

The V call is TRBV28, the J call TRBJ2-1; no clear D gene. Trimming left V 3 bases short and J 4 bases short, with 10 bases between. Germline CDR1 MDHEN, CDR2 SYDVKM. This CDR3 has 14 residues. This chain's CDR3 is CASSLVLEYNEQFF. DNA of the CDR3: TGTGCCAGCAGTTTGGTCCTAGAATACAATGAGCAGTTCTTC.

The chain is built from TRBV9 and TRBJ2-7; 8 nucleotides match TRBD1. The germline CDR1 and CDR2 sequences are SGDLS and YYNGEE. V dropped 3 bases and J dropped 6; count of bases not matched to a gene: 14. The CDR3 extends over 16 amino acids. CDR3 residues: CASSARPRQGAAEQYF. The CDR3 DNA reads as TGTGCCAGCAGCGCCCGCCCGCGGCAGGGGGCCGCCGAGCAGTACTTC.